This T cell receptor beta chain was profiled in a study of T-cell reconstitution after alpha-beta-depleted transplantation in children. The CDR3 is made up of 14 amino acids. CDR1 DFQATT and CDR2 SNEGSKA come from the germline V gene (reference sequence). The V end lost 5 bases, the J end lost 0 bases, and 11 bases lay between the germline ends. This clonotype was seen only a few times. TCRbeta library construction was performed incorporating unique molecular identifiers. TCRdb recomputed calls from the PCR reads with MiXCR, one row per CDR3 protein. Of some 400,000 distinct CDR3 sequences in the sample, just over 20% were seen once.

The sample was PBMCs from the stem cell graft donor, taken from the stem cell graft. This receptor was taken from a human donor who donated a stem cell graft to a child with acute myeloid leukemia. The J gene is TRBJ2-1, the V gene TRBV20-1, with D possibly TRBD2 on 6 matching bases. CDR3 loop: CSAERVSSYNEQFF. In DNA form, the CDR3 reads TGCAGTGCTGAGCGGGTGAGCTCCTACAATGAGCAGTTCTTC.